This TCR beta chain was sequenced in a study of blood T cells in healthy people across ages. For the study at large: Template switching captured about one barcoded beta molecule per two T cells. Points from the study as a whole: From one million sequenced T cells, diversity estimates were lower bounds. Compared with aged donors, long-lived donors showed fewer expanded clones, suggesting selection. While age rose, TCR beta diversity per million T cells dropped in a roughly linear way.

Through a sample-barcoded 5' primer and a J-beta primer mix, a second PCR was run for about 6 to 11 cycles. MiXCR was run by TCRdb on the 5' RACE reads, yielding one entry per CDR3 protein. The sample holds under 2,000,000 distinct CDR3 sequences; about 49% are singletons and the top ten take around 2.1%. Worth noting for this clonotype: Its matching antigen is unknown.

Sample: blood. The TCR comes from a woman aged 40 to 50 in good health.

The CDR3 bases are TGTGCCAGCAGAACGACAGGGGGCATCTATGGCTACACCTTC. Translating gives CASRTTGGIYGYTF. The chain uses TRBV11-2 and TRBJ1-2; 10 bases align to TRBD1. The CDR3 runs to 14 residues. Germline assignment: CDR1 SGHAT and CDR2 FQNNGV. With V trimmed by 6 bases and J by 4 bases, 5 bases remained unmatched.